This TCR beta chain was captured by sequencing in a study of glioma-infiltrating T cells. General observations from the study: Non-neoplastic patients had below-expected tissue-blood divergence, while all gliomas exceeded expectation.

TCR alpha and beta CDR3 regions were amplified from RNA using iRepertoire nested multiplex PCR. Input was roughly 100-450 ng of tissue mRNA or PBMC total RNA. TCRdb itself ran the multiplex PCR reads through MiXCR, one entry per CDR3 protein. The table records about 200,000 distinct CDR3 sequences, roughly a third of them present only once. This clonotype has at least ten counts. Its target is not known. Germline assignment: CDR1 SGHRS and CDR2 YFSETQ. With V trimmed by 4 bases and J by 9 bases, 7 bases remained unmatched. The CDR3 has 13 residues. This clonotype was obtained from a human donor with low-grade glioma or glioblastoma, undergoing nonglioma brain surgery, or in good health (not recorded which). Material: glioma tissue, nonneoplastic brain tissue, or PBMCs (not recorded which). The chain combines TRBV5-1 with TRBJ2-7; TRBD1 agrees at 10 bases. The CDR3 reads CASSGGQGERQYF. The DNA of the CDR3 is TGCGCCAGCAGCGGCGGACAGGGGGAGAGGCAGTACTTC.